The present entry profiles one T cell receptor beta chain with its context. Authors' analysis steps: Amplifying reference gene primers gave estimates of nucleated cell counts. TCRdb keeps only in-frame clones here, not all; method: immunoSEQ multiplex PCR. V and J calls plus clone size are reproduced from that table; the DNA served to infer D and trimming. The sample has tens of thousands of clones; 75% to 95% are singletons. The data originate from a study of blood T cell repertoires in COVID-19. Overall study: Samples representing acute and convalescent COVID-19 were sourced from the United States, Italy and Spain. Sources were T cells, B-cell-depleted T cells, or PBMCs; the material itself was cDNA or gDNA.

The length of the CDR3 is 17 residues. CDR1 and CDR2 from the germline V gene are MNHNY and SVGAGI (reference sequence). The V and J ends lost 5 bases and 4 bases respectively, with 21 bases between them. The genes are TRBV6-6 and TRBJ2-4, with D perhaps matching TRBD2 (5 bases). This receptor was identified in a woman aged 80 or over with acute or convalescent COVID-19. Sequencing was carried out using peripheral blood. CDR3 region: CASSPPRTARGKNIQYF. The CDR3 DNA follows: TGTGCCAGCAGTCCTCCCCGGACGGCTCGAGGGAAAAACATTCAGTACTTC.